This TCR beta chain is from a study of T-cell memory formation after mild COVID-19. Trimming shortened V by 1 base and J by 8 bases, and 19 bases separated the two germline ends. Per germline, CDR1 LGHDT and CDR2 YNNKEL (reference sequence). There are 16 residues in the CDR3. A few counts support this clonotype. Its antigen is unidentified. Regarding the study as a whole: Clones that got smaller from day 15 to 85 had even CD4/CD8, while clones growing later tipped toward CD4+.

Researchers used 5'RACE with constant-segment primers to make TCR alpha and TCR beta cDNA libraries that carry sample barcodes and UMIs. TCRdb independently ran MiXCR on the 5' RACE reads; one entry per CDR3 protein. This table holds fewer than 300,000 distinct CDR3 sequences, about a sixth found once. Input material: PBMCs or a T cell subset sorted from them (not recorded which). The receptor was isolated from a man between 18 and 35 years old who had mild COVID-19 (a few samples of this study predate the infection). Cell type and time point are not known. The J gene is TRBJ2-3, the V gene TRBV3-1; D ambiguous. As DNA, the CDR3 is TGTGCCAGCAGCCAAGTGTCCGCTGGCGAAGGTCCTACGCAGTATTTT. This encodes CASSQVSAGEGPTQYF.